Presented here are 21 T cell receptor beta chains from one specimen sequenced in a study of control samples from healthy donors and cancer patients. Profiling relied on immunoSEQ multiplex PCR, and the TCRdb table lists in-frame clones only, not all of them. Found here are 200,000 or so clones, about 95% of them singletons; the top ten hold less than 1.6%. Sample: blood. These receptors all come from a man aged 50-59 years in good health.

The chain is built from TRBV6-5 and TRBJ1-1; 7 bases are shared with TRBD1. This CDR3 is built from 14 residues. Germline trimming cut 4 bases from V and 1 base from J; bases unmatched to any gene: 3. From germline, CDR1 is MNHEY and CDR2 SVGAGI. The CDR3 reads CASSSPGGNTEAFF. The CDR3 DNA follows: TGTGCCAGCAGTTCGCCAGGGGGGAACACTGAAGCTTTCTTT.

Details on this clone: A read error may produce the germline difference seen at one junction end. J is TRBJ2-6 and V is TRBV4-3; 8 bases line up with TRBD2. Per the germline V gene, CDR1 is LGHNA and CDR2 is YSLEER. This CDR3 contains 21 residues. CDR3 nucleotides: TGCGCCAGCAGCCAAGACCTCGGGAGGGGGTACCTCCTCTCTGGAGCCAACGTCCTGACTTTC. This translates into CASSQDLGRGYLLSGANVLTF.

The rearrangement joins TRBV3-1 (or the pseudogene TRBV3-2) to TRBJ1-6; perhaps TRBD1 as D (5 bases). The CDR3 sequence is 13 residues long. Germline V gene lookup returns CDR1 LGHDT and CDR2 YNNKEL (reference sequence). Trimming left V 7 bases short and J 9 bases short, with 13 bases between. CDR3 coding DNA: TGTGCCAGCAAGGTAGGGGATCGTTCACCCCTCCACTTT. Translating it yields CASKVGDRSPLHF.

The J gene is TRBJ2-2, the V gene TRBV28; no clear D. V lost 1 base and J lost 5, with 11 bases in between. The CDR3 consists of 15 residues. Germline loops: CDR1 MDHEN, CDR2 SYDVKM. CDR3 coding DNA: TGTGCCAGCAGTTTATTTGACGTCCGGACCGGGGAGCTGTTTTTT. Protein sequence: CASSLFDVRTGELFF.

This chain uses TRBV7-9 with TRBJ2-1, with D unclear. Trimming removed 5 bases from V and 7 bases from J, with 9 bases in between. Germline CDR1 reads SEHNR; CDR2 reads FQNEAQ (reference sequence). The CDR3 extends over 12 amino acids. Here the CDR3 reads CASSPRTNEQFF. As DNA, the CDR3 is TGTGCCAGCAGCCCGCGTACTAATGAGCAGTTCTTC.

The V and J genes are TRBV30 and TRBJ2-1, with D possibly TRBD1 on 6 matching bases. The V gene lost 3 bases and the J gene lost 4 bases, with 16 bases spanning the gap. The CDR3 sequence is 15 residues long. CDR1 is GTSNPN, CDR2 SVGIG, per germline (reference sequence). In DNA form, the CDR3 reads TGTGCCTGGAGCCGGCAGGGGATCCTATACAATGAGCAGTTCTTC. Translating it yields CAWSRQGILYNEQFF.

The rearrangement uses TRBV7-2 and TRBJ1-5; D ambiguous. V lost 5 bases, J lost 9 bases, and 17 bases lay in between. Germline loops: CDR1 SGHTA, CDR2 FQGNSA. CDR3 length: 14 amino acids. The CDR3, as DNA: TGTGCCAGCAGCCTCGACCGGGTTCAGCGGCCCCAGCATTTT. Its translation is CASSLDRVQRPQHF. The full variable domain, rest sourced from reference TRBV7-2 and TRBJ1-5, is GAGVSQSPSNKVTEKGKDVELRCDPISGHTALYWYRQSLGQGLEFLIYFQGNSAPDKSGLPSDRFSAERTGGSVSTLTIQRTQQEDSAVYLCASSLDRVQRPQHFGDGTRLSIL.

V and J are TRBV11-2 and TRBJ2-2; no clear D gene. The CDR3 covers 12 residues. Germline assignment: CDR1 SGHAT and CDR2 FQNNGV. Deletions cut 4 bases from V and 1 base from J, with 1 base between. CDR3 sequence: CASSWNTGELFF. The CDR3 region has the DNA TGTGCCAGCAGCTGGAACACCGGGGAGCTGTTTTTT.

The chain is built from TRBV7-2 and TRBJ1-5; D uncertain. The V end lost 5 bases, the J end lost 4 bases, and 15 bases lay between the germline ends. The CDR3 totals 15 residues. Per germline, CDR1 SGHTA and CDR2 FQGNSA. CDR3 in DNA: TGTGCCAGCAGCAACCCCGGGCCTCGAAATCAGCCCCAGCATTTT. Residues: CASSNPGPRNQPQHF. Combining the CDR3 with reference TRBV7-2 and TRBJ1-5 gives the whole variable domain GAGVSQSPSNKVTEKGKDVELRCDPISGHTALYWYRQSLGQGLEFLIYFQGNSAPDKSGLPSDRFSAERTGGSVSTLTIQRTQQEDSAVYLCASSNPGPRNQPQHFGDGTRLSIL.

The chain couples TRBV3-1 (or the pseudogene TRBV3-2) to TRBJ1-3; D might be TRBD1 (5 bases). V gave up 0 bases and J gave up 8 bases, with 8 bases separating them. The CDR3 covers 13 residues. Germline CDR1 and CDR2: LGHDT and YNNKEL (reference sequence). CDR3 in DNA: TGTGCCAGCAGCCAAGAGAGGGGTTACACCATATATTTT. Translating it yields CASSQERGYTIYF.

The chain employs TRBV7-2 and TRBJ2-7; TRBD2 agrees at 9 bases. Trimming cost V 2 bases and J 2 bases; bases outside gene matches: 4. Germline-derived CDR1 and CDR2 are SGHTA and FQGNSA. This CDR3 region has 15 residues. This chain's CDR3 is CASSLTTSGTYEQYF. CDR3 DNA: TGTGCCAGCAGCTTAACGACTAGCGGCACCTACGAGCAGTACTTC.

A single count supports this clone. V is TRBV11-2 and J is TRBJ1-3; the D gene is possibly TRBD1 (6 bases). Germline V gives CDR1 SGHAT, CDR2 FQNNGV. CDR3 size: 14 residues. V was pared by 3 bases and J by 2 bases, with 8 bases between. CDR3 nucleotide sequence: TGTGCCAGCAGCTTCTGGGGGCCTGGAAACACCATATATTTT. It is translated as CASSFWGPGNTIYF.

The genes are TRBV5-1 and TRBJ1-2, with a possible D match to TRBD1 (6 bases). The CDR3 length is 16 residues. Germline-derived CDR1 and CDR2 are SGHRS and YFSETQ. V was cut by 4 bases and J by 8 bases, with 24 bases left in between. In nucleotides, the CDR3 is TGCGCCAGCAGCGATGGAGGGAAACAGGGATCGGGCGGCTACACCTTC. Translated, it gives CASSDGGKQGSGGYTF.

The J gene is TRBJ2-1, the V gene TRBV9; D gene unclear. Germline V lookup: CDR1 SGDLS, CDR2 YYNGEE. CDR3 length: 14 amino acids. Trimming took off 2 bases at V and 0 bases at J, with 6 bases between the two ends. The CDR3 DNA is TGTGCCAGCAGCGTCGGGTTCTCCTACAATGAGCAGTTCTTC. This gives the protein CASSVGFSYNEQFF. Full variable domain (missing parts from reference TRBV9 and TRBJ2-1): DSGVTQTPKHLITATGQRVTLRCSPRSGDLSVYWYQQSLDQGLQFLIQYYNGEERAKGNILERFSAQQFPDLHSELNLSSLELGDSALYFCASSVGFSYNEQFFGPGTRLTVL.

The rearrangement links TRBV27 to TRBJ2-1; perhaps D is TRBD1 or TRBD2 (5 bases each). Looked up from germline, CDR1 is MNHEY and CDR2 is SMNVEV (reference sequence). The length of the CDR3 is 17 residues. Trimming took off 0 bases at V and 8 bases at J, with 20 bases between the two ends. CDR3 sequence reads: CASSLSGTLIERDEQFF. CDR3 coding DNA: TGTGCCAGCAGTTTATCGGGGACGTTGATTGAGAGGGATGAGCAGTTCTTC.

This rearrangement joins TRBV6-5 to TRBJ2-2, with 8 bases matching TRBD2. This CDR3 region has 14 residues. Germline V gene data show CDR1 as MNHEY and CDR2 as SVGAGI. V gave up 4 bases and J gave up 4 bases; unmatched junction bases: 2. CDR3 nucleotides: TGTGCCAGCAGTTCAGCGGGGGTCACCGGGGAGCTGTTTTTT. This translates into CASSSAGVTGELFF.

The V gene is TRBV18, the J gene TRBJ1-3; 7 bases agree with TRBD1. The junction had 10 bases not matched to a gene; V was cut back by 2 bases and J by 0 bases. Germline values: CDR1 KGHSH, CDR2 LQKENI. The CDR3 runs to 18 residues. In nucleotides, the CDR3 is TGTGCCAGCTCACCAGTTGTTGCGGACAGGAGCTCTGGAAACACCATATATTTT. Residues: CASSPVVADRSSGNTIYF.

This chain links TRBV7-3 with TRBJ1-2; tentative D call: TRBD1 (5 bases). Germline V gene sequence: CDR1 SGHTA, CDR2 FQGTGA. The V end lost 2 bases, the J end lost 8 bases, and 12 bases lay between the germline ends. The length of the CDR3 is 13 residues. For the CDR3, the DNA is TGTGCCAGCAGCTTAGGGGGACTAAGCGGCTACACCTTC. As protein: CASSLGGLSGYTF.

J is TRBJ2-6 and V is TRBV10-3; D may be TRBD1 or TRBD2 (6 bases each). This CDR3 is 16 amino acids long. In germline, CDR1 is ENHRY, CDR2 SYGVKD. Between the trimmed V and J ends, which lost 7 bases and 1 base, there was a span of 14 bases. The CDR3 sequence: CAITPEGGSGANVLTF. The CDR3 DNA is TGTGCCATCACTCCCGAGGGGGGTTCTGGGGCCAACGTCCTGACTTTC.

This chain uses TRBV7-9 with TRBJ2-3, with D possibly TRBD2 on 5 matching bases. The CDR3 runs 14 residues. Germline CDR1 SEHNR, CDR2 FQNEAQ (reference sequence). Between the trimmed V and J ends, which lost 0 bases and 2 bases, there was a span of 6 bases. The CDR3 sequence is CASSLAGVTDTQYF. Here the CDR3 DNA reads TGTGCCAGCAGCTTAGCGGGAGTCACAGATACGCAGTATTTT.

The CDR3, as DNA: TGCGCCAGCAGCTCGTTTTCTAGCACAGATACGCAGTATTTT. Translation: CASSSFSSTDTQYF. V gene TRBV5-1 combines with J gene TRBJ2-3; D is uncertain. The V end lost 3 bases, the J end lost 0 bases, and 8 bases lay between the germline ends. In germline, CDR1 is SGHRS, CDR2 YFSETQ. This CDR3 is built from 14 residues.